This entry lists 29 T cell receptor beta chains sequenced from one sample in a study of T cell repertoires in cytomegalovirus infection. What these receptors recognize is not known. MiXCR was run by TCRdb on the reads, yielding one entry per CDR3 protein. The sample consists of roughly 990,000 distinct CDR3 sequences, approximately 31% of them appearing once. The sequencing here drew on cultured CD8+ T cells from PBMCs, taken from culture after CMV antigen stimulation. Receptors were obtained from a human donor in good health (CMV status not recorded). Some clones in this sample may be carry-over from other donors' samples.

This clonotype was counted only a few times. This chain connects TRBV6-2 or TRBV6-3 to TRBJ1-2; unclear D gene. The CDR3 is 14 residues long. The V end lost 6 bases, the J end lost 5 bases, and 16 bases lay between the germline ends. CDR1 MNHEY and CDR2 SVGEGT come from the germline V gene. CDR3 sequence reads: CASSFPGLIYGYTF. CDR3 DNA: TGTGCCAGCAGCTTCCCTGGACTGATTTATGGCTACACCTTC.

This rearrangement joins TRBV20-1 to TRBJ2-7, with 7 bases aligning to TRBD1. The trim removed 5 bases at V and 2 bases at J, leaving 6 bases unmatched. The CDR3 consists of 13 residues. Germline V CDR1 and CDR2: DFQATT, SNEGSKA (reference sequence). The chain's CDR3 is CSAPRQGPYEQYF. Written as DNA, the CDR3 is TGCAGTGCTCCCCGACAGGGCCCCTACGAGCAGTACTTC.

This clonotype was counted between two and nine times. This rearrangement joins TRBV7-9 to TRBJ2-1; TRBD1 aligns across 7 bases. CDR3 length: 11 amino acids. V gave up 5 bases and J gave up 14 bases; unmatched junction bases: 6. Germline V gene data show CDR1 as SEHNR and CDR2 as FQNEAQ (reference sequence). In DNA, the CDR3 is TGTGCCAGCAGCCAAGGCCAGGGGGAGTTCTTC. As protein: CASSQGQGEFF.

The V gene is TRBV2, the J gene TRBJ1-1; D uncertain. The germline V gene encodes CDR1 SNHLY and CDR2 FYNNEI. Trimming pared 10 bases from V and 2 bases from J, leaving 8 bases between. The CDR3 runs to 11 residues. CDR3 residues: CAIETNTEAFF. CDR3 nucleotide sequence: TGTGCCATCGAAACAAACACTGAAGCTTTCTTT. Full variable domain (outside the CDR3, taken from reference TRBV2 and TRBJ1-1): EPEVTQTPSHQVTQMGQEVILRCVPISNHLYFYWYRQILGQKVEFLVSFYNNEISEKSEIFDDQFSVERPDGSNFTLKIRSTKLEDSAMYFCAIETNTEAFFGQGTRLTVV.

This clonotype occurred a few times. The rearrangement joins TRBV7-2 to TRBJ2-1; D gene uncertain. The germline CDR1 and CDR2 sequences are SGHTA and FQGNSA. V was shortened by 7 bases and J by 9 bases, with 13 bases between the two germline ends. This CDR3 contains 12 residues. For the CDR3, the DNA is TGTGCCAGCACCGGGTCCTATGGTGAGCAGTTCTTC. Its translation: CASTGSYGEQFF.

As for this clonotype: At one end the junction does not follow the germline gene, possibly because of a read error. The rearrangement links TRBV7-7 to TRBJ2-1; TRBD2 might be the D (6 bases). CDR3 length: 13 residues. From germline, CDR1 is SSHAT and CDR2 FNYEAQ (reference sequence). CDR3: CASSSGTFNEQFF. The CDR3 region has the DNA TGTGCTAGCAGCTCAGGGACTTTCAATGAGCAGTTCTTC.

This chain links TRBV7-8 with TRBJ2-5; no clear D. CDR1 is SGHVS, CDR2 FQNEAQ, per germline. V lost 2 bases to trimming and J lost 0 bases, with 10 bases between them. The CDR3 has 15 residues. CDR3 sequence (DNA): TGTGCCAGCAGCTTATGGCAGACGTACCAAGAGACCCAGTACTTC. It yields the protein CASSLWQTYQETQYF.

CDR3 in DNA: TGCAGTGCTAGAGATCCGGGACAGGGGGCCGTCACCGGGGAGCTGTTTTTT. The encoded protein is CSARDPGQGAVTGELFF. This chain uses TRBV20-1 with TRBJ2-2; 12 bases match TRBD1. V dropped 0 bases and J dropped 4; count of bases not matched to a gene: 6. The CDR3 loop spans 17 amino acids. Germline V CDR1 and CDR2: DFQATT, SNEGSKA (reference sequence).

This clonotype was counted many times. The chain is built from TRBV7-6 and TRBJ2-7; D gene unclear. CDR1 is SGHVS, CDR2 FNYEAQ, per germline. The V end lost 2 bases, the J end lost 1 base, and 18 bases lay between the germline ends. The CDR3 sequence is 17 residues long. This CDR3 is CASSLLSTTEPSYEQYF. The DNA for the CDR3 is TGTGCCAGCAGCTTATTGTCGACAACTGAGCCTTCCTACGAGCAGTACTTC.

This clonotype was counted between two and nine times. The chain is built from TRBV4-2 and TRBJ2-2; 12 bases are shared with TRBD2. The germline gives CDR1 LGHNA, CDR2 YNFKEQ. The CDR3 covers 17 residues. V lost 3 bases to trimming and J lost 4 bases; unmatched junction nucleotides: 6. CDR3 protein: CASSQELAGGRTGELFF. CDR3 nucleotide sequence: TGTGCCAGCAGCCAGGAACTAGCGGGGGGCCGCACCGGGGAGCTGTTTTTT.

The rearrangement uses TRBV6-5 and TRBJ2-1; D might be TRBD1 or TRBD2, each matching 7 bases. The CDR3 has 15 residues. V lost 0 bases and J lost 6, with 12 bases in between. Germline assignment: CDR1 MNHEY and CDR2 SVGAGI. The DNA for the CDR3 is TGTGCCAGCAGTTACTCACAGGGGAGGGGCAATGAGCAGTTCTTC. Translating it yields CASSYSQGRGNEQFF.

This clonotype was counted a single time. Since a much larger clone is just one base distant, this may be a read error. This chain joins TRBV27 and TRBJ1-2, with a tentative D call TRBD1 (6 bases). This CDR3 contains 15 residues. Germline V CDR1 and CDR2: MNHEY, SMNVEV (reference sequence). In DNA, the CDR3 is TGTGCCGGCAGTAAGGCGGGACACTCGAACTATGGCTACACCTTC. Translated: CAGSKAGHSNYGYTF.

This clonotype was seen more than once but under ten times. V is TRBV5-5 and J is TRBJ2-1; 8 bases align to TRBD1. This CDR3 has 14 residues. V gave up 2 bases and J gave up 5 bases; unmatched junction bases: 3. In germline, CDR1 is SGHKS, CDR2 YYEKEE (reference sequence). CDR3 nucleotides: TGTGCCAGCAGCTTTGGACAGGGCCACAATGAGCAGTTCTTC. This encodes CASSFGQGHNEQFF.

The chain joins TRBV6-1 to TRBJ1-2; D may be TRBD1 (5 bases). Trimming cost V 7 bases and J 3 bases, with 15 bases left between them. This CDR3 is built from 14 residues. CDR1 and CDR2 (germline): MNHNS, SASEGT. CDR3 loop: CASTTVLGDYGYTF. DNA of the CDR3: TGTGCCAGCACGACAGTTCTTGGAGACTATGGCTACACCTTC.

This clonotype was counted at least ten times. The CDR3 reads CASSLARRSPDSSQETQYF. CDR3 nucleotides: TGTGCCAGCAGCTTAGCGCGAAGAAGCCCAGATTCTTCACAAGAGACCCAGTACTTC. The chain couples TRBV7-2 to TRBJ2-5; D unclear. This CDR3 has 19 amino acids. The V end was cut by 0 bases, the J end by 2 bases, with 22 bases between. Germline loops: CDR1 SGHTA, CDR2 FQGNSA.

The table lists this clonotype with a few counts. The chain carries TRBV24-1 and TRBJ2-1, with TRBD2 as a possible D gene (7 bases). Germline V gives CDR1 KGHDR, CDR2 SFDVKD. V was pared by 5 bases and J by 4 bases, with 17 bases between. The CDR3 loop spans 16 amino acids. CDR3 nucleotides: TGTGCCACCAGTGCCAGTGGGGGGGCAATATACAATGAGCAGTTCTTC. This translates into CATSASGGAIYNEQFF.

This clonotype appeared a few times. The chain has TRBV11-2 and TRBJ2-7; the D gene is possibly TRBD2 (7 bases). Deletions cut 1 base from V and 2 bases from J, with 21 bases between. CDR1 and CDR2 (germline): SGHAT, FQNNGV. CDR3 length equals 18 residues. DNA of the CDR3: TGTGCCAGCAGCTTAGCATCTTGGTGGGGGGGCGAGCCCTACGAGCAGTACTTC. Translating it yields CASSLASWWGGEPYEQYF.

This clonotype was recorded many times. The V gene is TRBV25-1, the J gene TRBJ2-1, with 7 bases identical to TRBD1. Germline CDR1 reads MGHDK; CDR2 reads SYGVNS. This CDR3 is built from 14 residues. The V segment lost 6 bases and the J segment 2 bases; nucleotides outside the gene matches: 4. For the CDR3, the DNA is TGTGCCAGCAGCTCGACAGGGACCTACAATGAGCAGTTCTTC. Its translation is CASSSTGTYNEQFF. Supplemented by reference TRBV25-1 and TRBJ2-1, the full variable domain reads EADIYQTPRYLVIGTGKKITLECSQTMGHDKMYWYQQDPGMELHLIHYSYGVNSTEKGDLSSESTVSRIRTEHFPLTLESARPSHTSQYLCASSSTGTYNEQFFGPGTRLTVL.

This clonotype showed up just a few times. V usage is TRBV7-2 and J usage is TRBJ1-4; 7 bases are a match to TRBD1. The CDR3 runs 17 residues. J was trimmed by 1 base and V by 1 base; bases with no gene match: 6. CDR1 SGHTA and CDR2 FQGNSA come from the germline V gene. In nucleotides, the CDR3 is TGTGCCAGCAGCTTAGGGGGAGGGACAGAAACTAATGAAAAACTGTTTTTT. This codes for CASSLGGGTETNEKLFF. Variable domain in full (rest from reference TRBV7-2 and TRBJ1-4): GAGVSQSPSNKVTEKGKDVELRCDPISGHTALYWYRQSLGQGLEFLIYFQGNSAPDKSGLPSDRFSAERTGGSVSTLTIQRTQQEDSAVYLCASSLGGGTETNEKLFFGSGTQLSVL.

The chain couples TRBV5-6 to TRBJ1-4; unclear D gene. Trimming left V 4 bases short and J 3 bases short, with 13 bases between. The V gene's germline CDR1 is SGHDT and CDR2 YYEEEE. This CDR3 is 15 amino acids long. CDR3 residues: CASSLREVANEKLFF. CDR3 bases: TGTGCCAGCAGCCTGCGGGAGGTGGCTAATGAAAAACTGTTTTTT.

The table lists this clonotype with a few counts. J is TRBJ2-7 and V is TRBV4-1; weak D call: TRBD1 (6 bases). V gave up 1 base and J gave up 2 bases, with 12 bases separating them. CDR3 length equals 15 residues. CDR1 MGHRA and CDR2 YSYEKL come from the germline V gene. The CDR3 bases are TGCGCCAGCAGCCAAGTGACAGGCGCTACCTACGAGCAGTACTTC. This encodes CASSQVTGATYEQYF.

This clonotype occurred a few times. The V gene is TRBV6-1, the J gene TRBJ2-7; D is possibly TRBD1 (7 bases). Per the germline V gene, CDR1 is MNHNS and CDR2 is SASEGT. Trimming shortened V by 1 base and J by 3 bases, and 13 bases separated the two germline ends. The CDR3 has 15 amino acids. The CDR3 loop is CASSEVEGAFYEQYF. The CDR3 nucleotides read TGTGCCAGCAGTGAAGTGGAGGGGGCATTCTACGAGCAGTACTTC.

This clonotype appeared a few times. The CDR3 region has the DNA TGTGCCAGCAGCTTTGACGTGGGTAGCGGCTACACCTTC. Amino acid sequence: CASSFDVGSGYTF. The V and J genes are TRBV7-9 and TRBJ1-2; D gene unclear. Germline CDR1 is SEHNR and CDR2 is FQNEAQ (reference sequence). Trimming took 3 bases from V and 8 from J, leaving 13 bases between them. CDR3 length: 13 residues.

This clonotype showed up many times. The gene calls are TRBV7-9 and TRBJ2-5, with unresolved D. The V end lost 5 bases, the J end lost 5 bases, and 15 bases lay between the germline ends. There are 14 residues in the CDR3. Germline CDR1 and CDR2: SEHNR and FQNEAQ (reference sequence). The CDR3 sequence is CASSLPGQPETQYF. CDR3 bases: TGTGCCAGCAGCCTCCCGGGTCAGCCCGAGACCCAGTACTTC.

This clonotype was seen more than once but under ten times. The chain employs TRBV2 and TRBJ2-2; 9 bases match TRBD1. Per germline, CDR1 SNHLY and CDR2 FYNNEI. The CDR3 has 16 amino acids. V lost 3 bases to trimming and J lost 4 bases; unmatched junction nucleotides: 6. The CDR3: CASSDPGTGSTGELFF. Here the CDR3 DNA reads TGTGCCAGCAGTGACCCTGGGACAGGGAGCACCGGGGAGCTGTTTTTT.

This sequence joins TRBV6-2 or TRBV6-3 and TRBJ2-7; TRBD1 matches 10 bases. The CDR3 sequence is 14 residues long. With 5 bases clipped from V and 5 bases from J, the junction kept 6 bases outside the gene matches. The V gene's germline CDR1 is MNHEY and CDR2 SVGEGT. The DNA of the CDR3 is TGTGCCAGCAGTGAAACGACAGGGGGCAACGAGCAGTACGTC. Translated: CASSETTGGNEQYV.

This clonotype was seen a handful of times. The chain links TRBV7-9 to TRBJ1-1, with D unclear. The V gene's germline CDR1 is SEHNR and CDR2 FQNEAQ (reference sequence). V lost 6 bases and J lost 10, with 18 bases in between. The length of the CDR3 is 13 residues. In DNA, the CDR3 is TGTGCCAGCAGTCCCGTCCCGGCGGGGATAGCTTTCTTT. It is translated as CASSPVPAGIAFF.

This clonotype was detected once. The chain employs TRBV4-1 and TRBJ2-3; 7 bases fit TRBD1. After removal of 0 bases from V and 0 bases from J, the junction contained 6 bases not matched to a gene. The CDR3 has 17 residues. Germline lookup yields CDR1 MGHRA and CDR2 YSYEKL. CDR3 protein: CASSQDPGTDSTDTQYF. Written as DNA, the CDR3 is TGCGCCAGCAGCCAAGATCCCGGGACAGATAGCACAGATACGCAGTATTTT.

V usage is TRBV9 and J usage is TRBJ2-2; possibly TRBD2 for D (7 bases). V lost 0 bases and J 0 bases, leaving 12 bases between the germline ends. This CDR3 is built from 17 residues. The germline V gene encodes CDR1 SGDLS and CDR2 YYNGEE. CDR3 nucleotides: TGTGCCAGCAGCGTAGCTAGGGGGGGGCCGAACACCGGGGAGCTGTTTTTT. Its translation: CASSVARGGPNTGELFF.